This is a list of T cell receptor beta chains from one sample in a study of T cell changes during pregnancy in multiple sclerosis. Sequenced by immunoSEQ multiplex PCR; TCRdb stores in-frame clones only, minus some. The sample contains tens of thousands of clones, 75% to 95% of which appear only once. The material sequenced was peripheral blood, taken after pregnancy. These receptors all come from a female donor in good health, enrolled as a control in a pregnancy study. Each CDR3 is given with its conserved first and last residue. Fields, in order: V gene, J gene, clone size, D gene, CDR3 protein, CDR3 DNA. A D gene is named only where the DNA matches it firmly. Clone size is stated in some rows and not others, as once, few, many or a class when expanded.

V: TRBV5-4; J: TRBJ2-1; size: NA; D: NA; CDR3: CASSPTGREQFF; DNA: TGTGCCAGCAGCCCGACAGGGAGGGAGCAGTTCTTC
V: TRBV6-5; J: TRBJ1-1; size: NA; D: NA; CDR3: CASSYSRQFEAFF; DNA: TGTGCCAGCAGTTACTCCCGCCAGTTTGAAGCTTTCTTT
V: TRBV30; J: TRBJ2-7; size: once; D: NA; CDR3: CAWSPQARGLKYF; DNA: TGTGCCTGGAGTCCCCAGGCGCGGGGTCTGAAGTACTTC
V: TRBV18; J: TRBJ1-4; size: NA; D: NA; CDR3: CASSPGLNRRNEKLFF; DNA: TGTGCCAGCTCACCAGGGTTAAACAGACGGAATGAAAAACTGTTTTTT
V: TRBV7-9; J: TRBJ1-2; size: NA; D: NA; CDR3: CASSFSGYGYTF; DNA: TGTGCCAGCAGCTTCTCCGGCTATGGCTACACCTTC
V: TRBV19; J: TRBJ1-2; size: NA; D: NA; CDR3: CASSGAGVTPRENYGYTF; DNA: TGTGCCAGTAGTGGGGCAGGGGTTACCCCCAGGGAAAACTATGGCTACACCTTC
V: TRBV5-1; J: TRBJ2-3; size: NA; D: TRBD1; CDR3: CASSLTGGSNADTQYF; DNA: TGCGCCAGCAGCTTGACAGGGGGCTCTAACGCAGATACGCAGTATTTT
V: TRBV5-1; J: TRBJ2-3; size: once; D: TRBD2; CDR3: CASSGGLAGGATDTQYF; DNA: TGCGCCAGCAGCGGCGGTCTCGCGGGGGGAGCCACAGATACGCAGTATTTT
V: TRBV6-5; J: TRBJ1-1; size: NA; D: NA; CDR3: CASSSYRNTEAFF; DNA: TGTGCCAGCAGTTCATACAGGAACACTGAAGCTTTCTTT
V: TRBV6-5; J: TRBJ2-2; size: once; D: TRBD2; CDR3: CASSFSGGVTGELFF; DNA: TGTGCCAGCAGCTTTAGCGGGGGGGTCACCGGGGAGCTGTTTTTT
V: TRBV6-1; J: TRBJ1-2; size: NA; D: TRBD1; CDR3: CASTEMTGVYGYTF; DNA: TGTGCCAGCACTGAAATGACAGGGGTCTATGGCTACACCTTC
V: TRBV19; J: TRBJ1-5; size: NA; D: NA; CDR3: CASSNQGHNQPQHF; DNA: TGTGCCAGTAGTAACCAGGGTCATAATCAGCCCCAGCATTTT
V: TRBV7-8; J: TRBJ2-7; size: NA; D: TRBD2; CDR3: CASSLSTSGIPYEQYF; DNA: TGTGCCAGCAGCTTAAGTACTAGCGGGATTCCCTACGAGCAGTACTTC
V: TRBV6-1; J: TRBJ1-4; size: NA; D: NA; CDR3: CASSEWGGDVEKLFF; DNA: TGTGCCAGCAGTGAATGGGGGGGGGATGTTGAAAAACTGTTTTTT
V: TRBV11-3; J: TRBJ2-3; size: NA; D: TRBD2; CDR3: CASKKGTNTDTQYF; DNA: TGTGCCAGCAAAAAGGGGACTAACACAGATACGCAGTATTTT
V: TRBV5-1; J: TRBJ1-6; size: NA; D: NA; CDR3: CASSFYGGADSPLHF; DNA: TGCGCCAGCAGCTTTTACGGCGGGGCGGATTCACCCCTCCACTTT
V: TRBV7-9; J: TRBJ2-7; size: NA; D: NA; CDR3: CASSLAGGYEQYF; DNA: TGTGCCAGCAGCTTAGCAGGGGGCTACGAGCAGTACTTC
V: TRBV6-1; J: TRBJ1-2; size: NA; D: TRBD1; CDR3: CASSDRGTGRYGYTF; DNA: TGTGCCAGCAGTGACAGAGGGACAGGGCGCTATGGCTACACCTTC
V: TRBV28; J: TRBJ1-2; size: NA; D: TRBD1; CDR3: CASSSQGAWGYTF; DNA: TGTGCCAGCAGCTCACAGGGGGCGTGGGGCTACACCTTC
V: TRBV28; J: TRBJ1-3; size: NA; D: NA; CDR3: CASSLKTAISGNTIYF; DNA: TGTGCCAGCAGTTTAAAGACAGCCATCTCTGGAAACACCATATATTTT
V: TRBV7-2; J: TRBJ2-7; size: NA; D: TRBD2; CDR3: CASSLFRGGAYEQYF; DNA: TGTGCCAGCAGCTTATTTCGCGGGGGGGCCTACGAGCAGTACTTC
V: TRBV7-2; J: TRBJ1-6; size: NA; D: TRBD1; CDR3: CASSYLQGPRGSPLHF; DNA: TGTGCCAGCAGCTATTTACAGGGGCCCCGGGGGTCACCCCTCCACTTT
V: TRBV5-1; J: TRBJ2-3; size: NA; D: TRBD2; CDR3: CASSPLAGGSTDTQYF; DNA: TGCGCCAGCAGCCCCTTAGCGGGAGGGAGCACAGATACGCAGTATTTT
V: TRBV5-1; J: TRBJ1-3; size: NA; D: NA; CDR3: CASSLGSSGNTIYF; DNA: TGCGCCAGCAGCTTGGGTAGCTCTGGAAACACCATATATTTT
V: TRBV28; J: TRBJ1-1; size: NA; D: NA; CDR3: CASSFGGTEAFF; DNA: TGTGCCAGCAGTTTTGGCGGCACTGAAGCTTTCTTT
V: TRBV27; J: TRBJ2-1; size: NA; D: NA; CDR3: CASSPRVADNEQFF; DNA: TGTGCCAGCAGCCCTCGGGTAGCGGACAATGAGCAGTTCTTC
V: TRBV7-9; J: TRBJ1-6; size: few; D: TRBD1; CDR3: CASSEGTGGSPLHF; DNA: TGTGCCAGCAGCGAGGGGACAGGGGGATCACCCCTCCACTTT
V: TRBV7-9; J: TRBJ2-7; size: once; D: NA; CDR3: CASSPGLNAGAGEQYF; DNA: TGTGCCAGCAGCCCAGGTCTCAACGCGGGTGCGGGCGAGCAGTACTTC
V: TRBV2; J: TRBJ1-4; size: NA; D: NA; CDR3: CASLQVQGWEKLFF; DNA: TGTGCCAGTCTACAGGTACAGGGTTGGGAAAAACTGTTTTTT
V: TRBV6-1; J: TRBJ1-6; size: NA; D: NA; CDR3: CASSEVPSPLHF; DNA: TGTGCCAGCAGTGAAGTTCCATCACCCCTCCACTTT
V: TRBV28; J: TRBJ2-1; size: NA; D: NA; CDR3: CASRATSYNEQFF; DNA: TGTGCCAGCAGAGCCACCTCTTACAATGAGCAGTTCTTC
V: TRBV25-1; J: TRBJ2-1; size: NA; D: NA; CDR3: CASSEMVGGSRSEQFF; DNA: TGTGCCAGCAGTGAAATGGTCGGGGGTTCACGGTCTGAGCAGTTCTTC
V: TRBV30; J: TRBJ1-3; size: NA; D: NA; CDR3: CAWSVLWTASSGNTIYF; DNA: TGTGCCTGGAGTGTACTTTGGACAGCCTCCTCTGGAAACACCATATATTTT
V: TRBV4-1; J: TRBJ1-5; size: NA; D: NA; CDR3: CASSPREGNQPQHF; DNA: TGCGCCAGCAGTCCCCGGGAGGGCAATCAGCCCCAGCATTTT
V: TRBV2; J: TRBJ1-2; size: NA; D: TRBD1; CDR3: CASSEAGRTGGARYGYTF; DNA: TGTGCCAGCAGTGAAGCGGGGAGGACAGGGGGCGCGAGGTATGGCTACACCTTC
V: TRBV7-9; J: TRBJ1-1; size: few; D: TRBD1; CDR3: CASSLAYRGNVTEAFF; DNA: TGTGCCAGCAGCTTAGCGTACAGGGGAAATGTCACTGAAGCTTTCTTT
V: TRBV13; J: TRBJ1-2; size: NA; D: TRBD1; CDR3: CASSLDRTNYGYTF; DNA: TGTGCCAGCAGCTTGGACAGGACTAACTATGGCTACACCTTC
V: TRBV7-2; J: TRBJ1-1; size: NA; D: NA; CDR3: CASSLDIGIRGREAFF; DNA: TGTGCCAGCAGCTTAGATATCGGGATTCGTGGCCGTGAAGCTTTCTTT
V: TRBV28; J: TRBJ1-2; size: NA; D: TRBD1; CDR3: CASGTGAYGYTF; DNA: TGTGCCAGCGGAACAGGGGCGTATGGCTACACCTTC
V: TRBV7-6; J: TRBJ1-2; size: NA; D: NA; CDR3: CASSLDPQAPYGYTF; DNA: TGTGCCAGCAGCTTAGATCCTCAGGCTCCTTATGGCTACACCTTC
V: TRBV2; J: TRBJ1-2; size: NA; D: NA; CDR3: CASSSSPVYGYTF; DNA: TGTGCCAGCAGTTCGAGCCCCGTGTATGGCTACACCTTC
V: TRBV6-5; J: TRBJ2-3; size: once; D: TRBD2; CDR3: CASSYVAGGPTDTQYF; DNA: TGTGCCAGCAGTTATGTTGCGGGAGGGCCTACAGATACGCAGTATTTT
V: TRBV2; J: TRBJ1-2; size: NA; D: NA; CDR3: CASREVGYTF; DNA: TGTGCCAGCAGGGAGGTTGGCTACACCTTC
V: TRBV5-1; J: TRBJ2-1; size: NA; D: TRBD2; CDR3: CASSPILAGGENEQFF; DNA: TGCGCCAGCAGCCCGATACTAGCGGGGGGGGAGAATGAGCAGTTCTTC
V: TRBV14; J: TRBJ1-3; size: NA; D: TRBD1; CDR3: CASSQGPAGQSGNTIYF; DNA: TGTGCCAGCAGCCAGGGGCCCGCGGGACAGTCTGGAAACACCATATATTTT
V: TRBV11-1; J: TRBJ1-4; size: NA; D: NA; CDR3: CASTPDRTNEKLFF; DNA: TGTGCCAGCACCCCAGATCGTACTAATGAAAAACTGTTTTTT
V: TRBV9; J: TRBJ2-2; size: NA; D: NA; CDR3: CASSVDGLSTGELFF; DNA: TGTGCCAGCAGCGTAGATGGGCTGAGCACCGGGGAGCTGTTTTTT
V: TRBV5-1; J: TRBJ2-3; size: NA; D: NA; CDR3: CASSLALGDPRERQYF; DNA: TGCGCCAGCAGCTTGGCTTTAGGGGATCCCCGCGAGCGGCAGTATTTT
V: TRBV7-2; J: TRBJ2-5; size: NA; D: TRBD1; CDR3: CASSPQGAHIQETQYF; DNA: TGTGCCAGCAGCCCACAGGGGGCGCATATCCAAGAGACCCAGTACTTC
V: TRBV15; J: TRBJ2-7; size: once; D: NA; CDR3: CATSRWRGASYEQYF; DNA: TGTGCCACCAGCAGGTGGCGCGGGGCCTCCTACGAGCAGTACTTC
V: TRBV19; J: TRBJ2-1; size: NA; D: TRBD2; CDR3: CASSNSGSYNEQFF; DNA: TGTGCCAGTAGTAATAGCGGGAGTTATAATGAGCAGTTCTTC
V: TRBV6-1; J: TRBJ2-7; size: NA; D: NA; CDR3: CASSAALPYEQYF; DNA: TGTGCCAGCAGTGCCGCGTTACCCTACGAGCAGTACTTC
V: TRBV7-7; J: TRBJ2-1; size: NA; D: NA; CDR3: CASSLWGGHLFF; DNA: TGTGCCAGCAGCCTATGGGGGGGCCATCTTTTCTTC
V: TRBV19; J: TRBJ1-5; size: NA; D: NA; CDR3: CASSGGGRVAHQPQHF; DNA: TGTGCCAGTAGTGGGGGGGGGAGGGTTGCCCATCAGCCCCAGCATTTT
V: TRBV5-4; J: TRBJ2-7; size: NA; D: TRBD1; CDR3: CASSSTGAYEQYF; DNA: TGTGCCAGCAGCTCTACAGGGGCCTACGAGCAGTACTTC
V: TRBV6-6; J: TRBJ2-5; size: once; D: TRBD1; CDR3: CASNHRGGFVETQYF; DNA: TGTGCCAGCAACCACAGGGGTGGCTTTGTAGAGACCCAGTACTTC
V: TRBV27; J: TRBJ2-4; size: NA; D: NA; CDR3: CASSFIWSAGRFDIQYF; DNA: TGTGCCAGCAGTTTTATTTGGTCGGCGGGAAGGTTTGACATTCAGTACTTC